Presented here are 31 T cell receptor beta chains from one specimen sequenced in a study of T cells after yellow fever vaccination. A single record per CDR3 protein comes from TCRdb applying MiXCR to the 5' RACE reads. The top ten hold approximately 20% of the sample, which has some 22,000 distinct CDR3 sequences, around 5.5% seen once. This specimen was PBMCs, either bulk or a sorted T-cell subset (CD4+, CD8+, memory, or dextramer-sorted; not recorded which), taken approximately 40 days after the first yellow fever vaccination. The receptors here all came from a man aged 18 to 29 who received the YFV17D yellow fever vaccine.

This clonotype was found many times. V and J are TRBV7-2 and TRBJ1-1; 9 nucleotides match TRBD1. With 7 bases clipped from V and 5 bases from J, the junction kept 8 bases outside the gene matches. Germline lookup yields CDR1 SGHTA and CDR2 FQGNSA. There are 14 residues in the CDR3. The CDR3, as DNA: TGTGCCAGCATACGGGACAGGGAGGGGACTGAAGCTTTCTTT. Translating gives CASIRDREGTEAFF.

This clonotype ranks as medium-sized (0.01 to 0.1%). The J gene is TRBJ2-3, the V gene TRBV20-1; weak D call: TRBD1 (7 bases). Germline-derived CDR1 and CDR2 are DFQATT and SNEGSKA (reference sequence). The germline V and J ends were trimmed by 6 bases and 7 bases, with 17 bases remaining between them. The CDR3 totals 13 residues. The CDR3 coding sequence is TGCAGTGCGTTCCAGGGGGGACCCAATACGCAGTATTTT. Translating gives CSAFQGGPNTQYF.

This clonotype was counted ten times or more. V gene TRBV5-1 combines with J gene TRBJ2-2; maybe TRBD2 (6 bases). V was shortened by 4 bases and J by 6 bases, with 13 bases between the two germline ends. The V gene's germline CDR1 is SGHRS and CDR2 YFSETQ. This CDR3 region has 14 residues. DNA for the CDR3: TGCGCCAGCAGCCATGGAGGGAGGTCCGGGGAGCTGTTTTTT. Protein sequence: CASSHGGRSGELFF.

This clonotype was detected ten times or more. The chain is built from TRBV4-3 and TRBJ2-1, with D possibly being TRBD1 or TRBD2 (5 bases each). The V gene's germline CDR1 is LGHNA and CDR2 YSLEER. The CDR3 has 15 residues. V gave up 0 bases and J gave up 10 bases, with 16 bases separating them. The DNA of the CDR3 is TGCGCCAGCAGCCAAGATAGCCAGGGACGTGGGGAGCAGTTCTTC. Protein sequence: CASSQDSQGRGEQFF.

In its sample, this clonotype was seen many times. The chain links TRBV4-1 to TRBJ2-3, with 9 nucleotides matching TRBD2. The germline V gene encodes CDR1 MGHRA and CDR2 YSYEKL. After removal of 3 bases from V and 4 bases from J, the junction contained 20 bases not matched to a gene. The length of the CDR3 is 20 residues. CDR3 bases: TGCGCCAGCAGCCAGGACTACTTGCGGGGGGGCCGAGAGGTGCCAGATACGCAGTATTTT. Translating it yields CASSQDYLRGGREVPDTQYF.

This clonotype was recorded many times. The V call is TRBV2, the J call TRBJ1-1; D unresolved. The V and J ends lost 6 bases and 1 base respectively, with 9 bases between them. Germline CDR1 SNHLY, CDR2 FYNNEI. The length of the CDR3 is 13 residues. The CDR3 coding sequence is TGTGCCAGCAGCAACACGAAGAACACTGAAGCTTTCTTT. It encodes CASSNTKNTEAFF.

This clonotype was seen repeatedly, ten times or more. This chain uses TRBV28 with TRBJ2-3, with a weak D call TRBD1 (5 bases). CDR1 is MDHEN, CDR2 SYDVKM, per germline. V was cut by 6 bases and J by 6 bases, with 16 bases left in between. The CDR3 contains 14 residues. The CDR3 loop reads CASSMASGFDTQYF. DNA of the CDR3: TGTGCCAGCAGCATGGCTTCAGGGTTCGATACGCAGTATTTT.

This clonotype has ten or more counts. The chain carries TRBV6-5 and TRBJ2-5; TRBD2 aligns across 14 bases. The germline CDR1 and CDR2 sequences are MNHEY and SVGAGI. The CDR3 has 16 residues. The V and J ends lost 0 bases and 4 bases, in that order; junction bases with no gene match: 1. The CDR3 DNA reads TGTGCCAGCAGTTACTCCGGGACTAGCGGGGGAGAGACCCAGTACTTC. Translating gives CASSYSGTSGGETQYF.

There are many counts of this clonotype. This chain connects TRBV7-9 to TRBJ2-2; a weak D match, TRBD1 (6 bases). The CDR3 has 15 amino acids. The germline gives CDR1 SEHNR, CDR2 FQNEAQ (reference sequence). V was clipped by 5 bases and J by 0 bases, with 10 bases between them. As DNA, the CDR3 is TGTGCCAGCAGCAAGAGGGGGACGAACACCGGGGAGCTGTTTTTT. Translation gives CASSKRGTNTGELFF.

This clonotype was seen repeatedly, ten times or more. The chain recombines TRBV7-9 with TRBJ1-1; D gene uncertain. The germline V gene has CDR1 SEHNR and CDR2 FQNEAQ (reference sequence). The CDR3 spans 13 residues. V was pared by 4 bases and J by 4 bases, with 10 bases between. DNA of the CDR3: TGTGCCAGCAGCTCTCAGGTAGCCACTGAAGCTTTCTTT. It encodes CASSSQVATEAFF.

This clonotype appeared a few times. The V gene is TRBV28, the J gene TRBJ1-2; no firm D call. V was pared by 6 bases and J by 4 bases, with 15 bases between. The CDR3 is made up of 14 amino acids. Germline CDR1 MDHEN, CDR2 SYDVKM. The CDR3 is CASRATGEGYGYTF. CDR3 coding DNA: TGTGCCAGCAGGGCAACCGGGGAGGGCTATGGCTACACCTTC.

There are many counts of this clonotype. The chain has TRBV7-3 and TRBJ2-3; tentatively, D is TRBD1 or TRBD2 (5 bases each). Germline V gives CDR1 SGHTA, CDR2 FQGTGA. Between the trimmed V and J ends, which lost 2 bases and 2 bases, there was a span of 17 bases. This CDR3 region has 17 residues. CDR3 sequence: CASSLGVGRPTTDTQYF. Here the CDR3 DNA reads TGTGCCAGCAGCTTAGGGGTGGGACGCCCTACCACAGATACGCAGTATTTT.

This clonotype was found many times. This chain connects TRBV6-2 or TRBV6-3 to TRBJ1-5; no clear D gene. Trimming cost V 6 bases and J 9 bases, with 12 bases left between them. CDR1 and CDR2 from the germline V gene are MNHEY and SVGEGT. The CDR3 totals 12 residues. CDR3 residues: CASSLFGRPQHF. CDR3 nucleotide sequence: TGTGCCAGCAGCCTCTTCGGTCGGCCCCAGCATTTT.

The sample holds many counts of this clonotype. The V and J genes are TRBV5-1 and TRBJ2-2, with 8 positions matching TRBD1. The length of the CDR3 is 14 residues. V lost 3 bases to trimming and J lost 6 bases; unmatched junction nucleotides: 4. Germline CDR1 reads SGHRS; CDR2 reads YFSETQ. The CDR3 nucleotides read TGCGCCAGCAGCTCCGAGACAGGGGCCGGGGAGCTGTTTTTT. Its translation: CASSSETGAGELFF.

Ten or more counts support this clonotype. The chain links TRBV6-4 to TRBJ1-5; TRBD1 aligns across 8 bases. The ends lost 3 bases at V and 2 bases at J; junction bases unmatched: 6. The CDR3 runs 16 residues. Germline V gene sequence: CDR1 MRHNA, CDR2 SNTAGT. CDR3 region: CASSESGGHGNQPQHF. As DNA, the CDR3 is TGTGCCAGCAGTGAGTCAGGGGGCCATGGCAATCAGCCCCAGCATTTT.

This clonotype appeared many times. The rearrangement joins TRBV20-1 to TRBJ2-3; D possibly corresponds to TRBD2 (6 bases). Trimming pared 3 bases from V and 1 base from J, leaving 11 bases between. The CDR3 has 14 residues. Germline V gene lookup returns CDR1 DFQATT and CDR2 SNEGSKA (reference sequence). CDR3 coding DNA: TGCAGTGCTAGTTATAGCGGTCGCACAGATACGCAGTATTTT. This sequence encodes CSASYSGRTDTQYF.

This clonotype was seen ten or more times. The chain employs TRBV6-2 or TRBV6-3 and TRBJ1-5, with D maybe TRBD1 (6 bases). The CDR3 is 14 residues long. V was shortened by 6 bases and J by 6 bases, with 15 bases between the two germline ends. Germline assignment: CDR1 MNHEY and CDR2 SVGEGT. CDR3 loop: CASSRGTMGQPQHF. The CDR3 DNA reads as TGTGCCAGCAGCCGTGGGACAATGGGTCAGCCCCAGCATTTT.

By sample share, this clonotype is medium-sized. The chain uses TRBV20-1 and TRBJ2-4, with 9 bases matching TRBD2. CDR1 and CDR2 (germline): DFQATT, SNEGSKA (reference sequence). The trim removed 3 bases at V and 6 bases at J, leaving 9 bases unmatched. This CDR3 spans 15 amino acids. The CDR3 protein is CSASRGSGGTNIQYF. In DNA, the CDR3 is TGCAGTGCTAGTCGGGGTAGCGGGGGTACAAACATTCAGTACTTC.

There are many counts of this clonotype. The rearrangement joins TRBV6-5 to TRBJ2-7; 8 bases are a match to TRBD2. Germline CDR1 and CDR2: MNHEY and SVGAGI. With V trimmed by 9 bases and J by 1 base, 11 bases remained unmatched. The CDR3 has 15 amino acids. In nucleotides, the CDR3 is TGTGCCAGTCCCTGGCCTCGCGGGAGGTCCTACGAGCAGTACGTC. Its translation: CASPWPRGRSYEQYV.

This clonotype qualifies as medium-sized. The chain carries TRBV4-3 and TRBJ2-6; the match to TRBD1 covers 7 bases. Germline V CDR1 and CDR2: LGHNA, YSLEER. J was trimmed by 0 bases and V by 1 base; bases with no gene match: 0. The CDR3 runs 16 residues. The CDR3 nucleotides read TGCGCCAGCAGCCAAGCAGGGGGCTCTGGGGCCAACGTCCTGACTTTC. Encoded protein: CASSQAGGSGANVLTF.

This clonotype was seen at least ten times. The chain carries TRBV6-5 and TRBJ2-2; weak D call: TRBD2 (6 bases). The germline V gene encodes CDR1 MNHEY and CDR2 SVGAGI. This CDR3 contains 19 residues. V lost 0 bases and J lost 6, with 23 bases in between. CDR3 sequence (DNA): TGTGCCAGCAGTTACTCGATCCCGGGATTAGCGGTCGTGGCCGGGGAGCTGTTTTTT. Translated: CASSYSIPGLAVVAGELFF.

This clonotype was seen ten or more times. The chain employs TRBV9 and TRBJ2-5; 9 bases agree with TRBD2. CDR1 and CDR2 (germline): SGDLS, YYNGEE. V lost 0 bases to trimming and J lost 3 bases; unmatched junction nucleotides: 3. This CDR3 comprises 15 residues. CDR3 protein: CASSVGTSDKETQYF. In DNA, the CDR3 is TGTGCCAGCAGCGTAGGGACTAGCGATAAAGAGACCCAGTACTTC.

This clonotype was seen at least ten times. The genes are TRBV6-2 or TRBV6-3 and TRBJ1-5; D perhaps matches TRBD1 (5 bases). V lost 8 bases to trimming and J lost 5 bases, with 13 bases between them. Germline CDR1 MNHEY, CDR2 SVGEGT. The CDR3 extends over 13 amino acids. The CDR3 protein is CASRLGVDQPQHF. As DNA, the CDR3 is TGTGCCAGCCGGCTGGGGGTGGATCAGCCCCAGCATTTT.

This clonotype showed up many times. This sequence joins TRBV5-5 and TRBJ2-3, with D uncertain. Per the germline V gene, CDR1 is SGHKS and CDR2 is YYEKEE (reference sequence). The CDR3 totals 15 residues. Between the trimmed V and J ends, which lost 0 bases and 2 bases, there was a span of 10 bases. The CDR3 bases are TGTGCCAGCAGCTTGGTCTCCTTAAACACAGATACGCAGTATTTT. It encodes CASSLVSLNTDTQYF.

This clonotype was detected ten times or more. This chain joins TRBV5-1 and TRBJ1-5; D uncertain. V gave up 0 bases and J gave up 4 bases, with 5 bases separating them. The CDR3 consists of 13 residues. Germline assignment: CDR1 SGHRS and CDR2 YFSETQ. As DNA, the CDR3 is TGCGCCAGCAGCTTGGCCCCGAATCAGCCCCAGCATTTT. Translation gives CASSLAPNQPQHF.

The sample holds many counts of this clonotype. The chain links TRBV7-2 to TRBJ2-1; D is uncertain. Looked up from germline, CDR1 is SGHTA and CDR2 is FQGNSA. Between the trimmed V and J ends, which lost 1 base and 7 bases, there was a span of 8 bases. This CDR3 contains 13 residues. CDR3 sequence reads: CASSLEAENEQFF. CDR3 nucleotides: TGTGCCAGCAGCTTAGAGGCGGAAAATGAGCAGTTCTTC.

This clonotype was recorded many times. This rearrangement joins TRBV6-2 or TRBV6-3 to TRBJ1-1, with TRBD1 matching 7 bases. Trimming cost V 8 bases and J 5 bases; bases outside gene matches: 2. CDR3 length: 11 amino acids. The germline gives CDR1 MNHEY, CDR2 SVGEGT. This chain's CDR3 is CASLQGTEAFF. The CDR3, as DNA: TGTGCCAGCTTACAGGGGACTGAAGCTTTCTTT.

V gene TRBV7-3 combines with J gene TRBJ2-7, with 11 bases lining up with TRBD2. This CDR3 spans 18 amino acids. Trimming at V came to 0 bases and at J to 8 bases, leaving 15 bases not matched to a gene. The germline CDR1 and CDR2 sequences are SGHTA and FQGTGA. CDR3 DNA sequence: TGTGCCAGCAGCTTAACGCCTGGACTAGCGGGCGTCCCAGGGCAGCAGTACTTC. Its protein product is CASSLTPGLAGVPGQQYF.

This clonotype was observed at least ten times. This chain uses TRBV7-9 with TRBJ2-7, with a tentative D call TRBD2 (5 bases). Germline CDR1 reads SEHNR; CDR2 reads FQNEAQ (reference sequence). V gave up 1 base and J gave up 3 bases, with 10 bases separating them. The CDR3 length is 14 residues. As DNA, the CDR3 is TGTGCCAGCAGCTTAGAAAGGGAGATCTACGAGCAGTACTTC. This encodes CASSLEREIYEQYF.

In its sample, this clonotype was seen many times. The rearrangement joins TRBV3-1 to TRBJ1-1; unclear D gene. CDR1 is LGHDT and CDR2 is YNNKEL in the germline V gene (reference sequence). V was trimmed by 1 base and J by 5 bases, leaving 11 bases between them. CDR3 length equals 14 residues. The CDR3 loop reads CASSQVGGRTEAFF. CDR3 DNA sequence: TGTGCCAGCAGCCAAGTCGGCGGGCGGACTGAAGCTTTCTTT.

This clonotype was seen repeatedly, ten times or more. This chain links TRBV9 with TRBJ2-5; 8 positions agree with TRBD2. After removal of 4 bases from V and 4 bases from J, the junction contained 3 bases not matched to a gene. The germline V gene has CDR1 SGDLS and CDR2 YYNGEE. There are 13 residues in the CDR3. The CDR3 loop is CASSPGGAETQYF. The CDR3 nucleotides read TGTGCCAGCAGCCCCGGGGGGGCAGAGACCCAGTACTTC.